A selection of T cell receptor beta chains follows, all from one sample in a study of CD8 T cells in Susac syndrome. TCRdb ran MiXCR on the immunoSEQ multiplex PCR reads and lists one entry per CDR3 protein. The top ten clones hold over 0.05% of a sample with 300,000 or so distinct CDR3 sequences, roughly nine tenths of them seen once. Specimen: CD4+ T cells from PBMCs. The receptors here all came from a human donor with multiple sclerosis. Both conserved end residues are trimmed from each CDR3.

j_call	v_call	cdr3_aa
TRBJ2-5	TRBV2	ASDAQSSHKETQY
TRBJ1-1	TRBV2	ATRETGNTEAF
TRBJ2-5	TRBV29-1	SVDGGQETQY
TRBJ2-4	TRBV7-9	ASSPYSKNIQY
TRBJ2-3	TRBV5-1	ASSLTAASTDTQY
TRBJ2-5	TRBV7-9	ASSLVRAGRETQY
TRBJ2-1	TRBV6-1	ATSGTSGRANNEQF
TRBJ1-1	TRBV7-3	ASSLTGGGTEAF
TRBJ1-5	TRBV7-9	ASSPNNRNQPQH
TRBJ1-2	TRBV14	ASSQEWGYGYT
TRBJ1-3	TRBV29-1	SVSVFSGNTIY
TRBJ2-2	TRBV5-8	ASSWGLAGVTGELF
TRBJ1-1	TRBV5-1	ASSLAMGQGNTEAF
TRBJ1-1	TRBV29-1	SVEFRLVRTEAF
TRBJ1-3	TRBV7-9	ASSLVGTGNTIY
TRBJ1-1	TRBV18	ASSDFRDSEAF
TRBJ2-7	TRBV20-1	SARKLLGGGAYEQY
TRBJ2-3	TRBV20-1	SASTAGVTGDTQY
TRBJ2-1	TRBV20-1	SASLSGAEQF
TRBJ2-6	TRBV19	ASSSWLSGANVLT
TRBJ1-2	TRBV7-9	ASSFSPTGWGGYT
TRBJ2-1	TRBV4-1	ASSQSAPAIGSYNEQF
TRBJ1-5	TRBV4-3	ASSQDYNGERNQPQH
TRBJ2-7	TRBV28	ASSLRDRVRNEQY
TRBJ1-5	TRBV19	AAAGGRDQPQH
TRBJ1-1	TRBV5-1	ASSWGTGGLEEAF
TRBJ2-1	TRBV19	ASSAPGRYSYNEQF
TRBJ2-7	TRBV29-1	SVVGGSYEQY
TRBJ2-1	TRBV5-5	ASSLDKNNEQF
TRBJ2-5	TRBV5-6	ASSLDTGSRKETQY
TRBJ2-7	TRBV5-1	ASSLAQTSYEQY
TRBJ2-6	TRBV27	ASSPRGRGANVLT
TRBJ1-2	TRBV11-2	ASSLDRGNYGYT
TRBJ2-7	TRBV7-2	ASSLVGGINSYEQY
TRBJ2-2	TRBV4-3	ASSESTGVPGELF
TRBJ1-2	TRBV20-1	SARDYRTEPYYGYT
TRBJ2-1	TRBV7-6	ASSSDRASSYNEQF
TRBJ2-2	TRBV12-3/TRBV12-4	ASSRPSLLVGTGELF
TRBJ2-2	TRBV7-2	ASSSLRPGDAGELF
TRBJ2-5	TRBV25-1	ASSEVSPYQETQY
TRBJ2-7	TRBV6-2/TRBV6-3	ATQLRGRLDYEQY
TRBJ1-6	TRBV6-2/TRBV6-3	ASSPRQGNSPLH
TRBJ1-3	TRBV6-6	ASRPQGTGNTIY
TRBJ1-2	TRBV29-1	SVARNSMLGYT
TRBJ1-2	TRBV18	ASSPPWGQLLLGYT
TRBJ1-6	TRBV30	AWSVRVDNSPLH
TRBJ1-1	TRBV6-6	ASSPPPTNTEAF
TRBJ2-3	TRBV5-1	ASSSKRGSDTQY
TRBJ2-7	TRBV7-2	ASSFRTVAYEQY
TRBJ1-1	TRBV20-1	SALTANQANTEAF
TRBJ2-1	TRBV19	ASSLDSISYNEQF
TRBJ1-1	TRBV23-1	ASSPRSGQGLGWAEAF
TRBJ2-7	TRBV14	ASSQGGTGGEQY
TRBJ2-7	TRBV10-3	AISVSGVTYEQY
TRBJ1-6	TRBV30	AWSKTGTSPLH
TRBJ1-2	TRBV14	ASSQVGGTGYT
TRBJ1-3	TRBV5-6	ASSRLAGTGAGNTIY
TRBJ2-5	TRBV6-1	ASSLLGQGETQY
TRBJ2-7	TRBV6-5	ASNPGQGYEQY
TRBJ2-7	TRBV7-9	ASSFRTAWQGGSYEQY